This entry concerns a single TCR beta chain. While infection was still active, Seattle patients were enrolled and then followed longitudinally. The trim removed 5 bases at V and 4 bases at J, leaving 6 bases unmatched. The CDR3 runs 14 residues. CDR1 SGHAT and CDR2 FQNNGV come from the germline V gene. In the original analysis: Amplified reference gene primers provided the basis for estimating nucleated cell counts. The data were produced by immunoSEQ multiplex PCR, yet TCRdb's version contains in-frame clones alone and is incomplete. V and J calls plus clone size are reproduced from that table; the DNA served to infer D and trimming. The table includes some 250,000 clones, around 87% detected once. The source of the sample is a study of blood T cell repertoires in COVID-19. Study summary: Acute and convalescent COVID-19 specimens originated in the United States, Italy and Spain. T cells, B-cell-depleted T cells, or PBMCs supplied cDNA or gDNA.

The chain is built from TRBV11-2 and TRBJ2-3, with TRBD1 matching 7 bases. The TCR comes from an older woman with COVID-19, enrolled during active disease. The specimen sequenced was peripheral blood. In DNA, the CDR3 is TGTGCCAGCAGCCCAGACAGGGTCTCAGATACGCAGTATTTT. Encoded protein: CASSPDRVSDTQYF.